These 8 T cell receptor beta chains were all obtained from the same sample, sequenced in a study of OX40 agonist ivuxolimab in advanced cancers. Assay: immunoSEQ multiplex PCR; the TCRdb copy retains only in-frame clones and omits some. The profile shows some 25,000 clones, roughly 85% of them singletons. Sequenced here: CD4+ or CD8+ T cells sorted from blood, sampled in a trial of the OX40 agonist ivuxolimab. Source of these receptors: an adult with an advanced solid tumor such as melanoma, head and neck, liver or kidney cancer.

The genes are TRBV9 and TRBJ1-6, with D possibly TRBD1 on 5 matching bases. There are 14 residues in the CDR3. V lost 0 bases and J lost 13, with 14 bases in between. Germline values: CDR1 SGDLS, CDR2 YYNGEE. In DNA, the CDR3 is TGTGCCAGCAGCGTAGCTGGGGGGTTTTCGCCCCTCCACTTT. This sequence encodes CASSVAGGFSPLHF.

The J gene is TRBJ2-1, the V gene TRBV28; 9 nucleotides match TRBD2. After removal of 5 bases from V and 7 bases from J, the junction contained 6 bases not matched to a gene. Germline-derived CDR1 and CDR2 are MDHEN and SYDVKM. The CDR3 has 14 residues. CDR3 in amino acids: CASSTGLARNEQFF. The CDR3 nucleotides read TGTGCCAGCAGTACTGGACTAGCGAGAAATGAGCAGTTCTTC.

The genes are TRBV5-6 and TRBJ2-7; D is possibly TRBD1 (6 bases). Germline CDR1 reads SGHDT; CDR2 reads YYEEEE. V was clipped by 0 bases and J by 2 bases, with 9 bases between them. The CDR3 covers 14 residues. Written as DNA, the CDR3 is TGTGCCAGCAGCTTGGGGGGACACCCCTACGAGCAGTACTTC. It translates to CASSLGGHPYEQYF.

The chain recombines TRBV4-3 with TRBJ1-2; no clear D gene. CDR1 LGHNA and CDR2 YSLEER come from the germline V gene. With 1 base removed from V and 7 bases from J, the gap between germline ends came to 4 bases. The length of the CDR3 is 11 residues. CDR3 loop: CASSQGGGYTF. CDR3 coding DNA: TGCGCCAGCAGCCAAGGGGGTGGCTACACCTTC.

This sequence joins TRBV7-9 and TRBJ1-5, with D possibly matching TRBD1 (5 bases). The CDR3 covers 15 residues. Germline assignment: CDR1 SEHNR and CDR2 FQNEAQ (reference sequence). The V gene lost 1 base and the J gene lost 2 bases, with 9 bases spanning the gap. The CDR3 nucleotides are TGTGCCAGCAGCTTAGGGCTGACAGGCAATCAGCCCCAGCATTTT. Translated: CASSLGLTGNQPQHF.

The rearrangement joins TRBV11-2 to TRBJ2-1; 9 bases line up with TRBD1. Trimming removed 5 bases from V and 5 bases from J; junction bases left unmatched: 13. CDR1 and CDR2 (germline): SGHAT, FQNNGV. The CDR3 sequence is 17 residues long. In DNA form, the CDR3 reads TGTGCCAGCAGCCTTCAAGGTCGGGACAGGGCTAACAATGAGCAGTTCTTC. This codes for CASSLQGRDRANNEQFF. The complete variable domain, with remaining parts taken from reference TRBV11-2 and TRBJ2-1, reads EAGVAQSPRYKIIEKRQSVAFWCNPISGHATLYWYQQILGQGPKLLIQFQNNGVVDDSQLPKDRFSAERLKGVDSTLKIQPAKLEDSAVYLCASSLQGRDRANNEQFFGPGTRLTVL.

V and J are TRBV10-2 and TRBJ2-5; D not resolved. Matching the DNA end better, TRBJ2-7 makes the J call doubtful. CDR1 WSHSY and CDR2 SAAADI come from the germline V gene. This CDR3 has 10 amino acids. The CDR3 reads CASSDYEQYF. The CDR3 DNA reads TGCGCCAGCAGTGACTACGAGCAGTACTTC.

The chain has TRBV7-9 and TRBJ2-7, with TRBD2 as a possible D gene (5 bases). Germline values: CDR1 SEHNR, CDR2 FQNEAQ (reference sequence). Trimming pared 1 base from V and 5 bases from J, leaving 15 bases between. This CDR3 is built from 15 residues. CDR3 region: CASSLVSTSYNEQYF. DNA of the CDR3: TGTGCCAGCAGCTTAGTCAGCACTAGTTACAACGAGCAGTACTTC.